The TCR beta chain described here comes from a study of blood T cell repertoires in COVID-19. Across the study: Samples representing acute and convalescent COVID-19 were sourced from the United States, Italy and Spain. T cells, B-cell-depleted T cells, or PBMCs provided the cDNA or gDNA that served as material.

Trimming stripped 3 bases from V and 8 bases from J, with 11 bases between. The CDR3 contains 12 residues. Germline values: CDR1 DFQATT, CDR2 SNEGSKA (reference sequence). Original analysis: By means of reference gene primer amplification, nucleated cell counts were estimated. Measured with immunoSEQ multiplex PCR; TCRdb has only the in-frame clones, and not every one. V and J calls and clone size are those listed in that table; D and trimming were worked out from the DNA. The sample has 60,000 or so clones, 75% to 95% seen once; the top ten hold roughly 14%. What was sequenced was peripheral blood. The chain joins TRBV20-1 to TRBJ2-1; D uncertain. This sequence originates from a human donor with active COVID-19. The donor label of this sample is uncertain. CDR3 coding DNA: TGCAGTGCTAGTAGTAGCACCCATGAGCAGTTCTTC. Its protein product is CSASSSTHEQFF.